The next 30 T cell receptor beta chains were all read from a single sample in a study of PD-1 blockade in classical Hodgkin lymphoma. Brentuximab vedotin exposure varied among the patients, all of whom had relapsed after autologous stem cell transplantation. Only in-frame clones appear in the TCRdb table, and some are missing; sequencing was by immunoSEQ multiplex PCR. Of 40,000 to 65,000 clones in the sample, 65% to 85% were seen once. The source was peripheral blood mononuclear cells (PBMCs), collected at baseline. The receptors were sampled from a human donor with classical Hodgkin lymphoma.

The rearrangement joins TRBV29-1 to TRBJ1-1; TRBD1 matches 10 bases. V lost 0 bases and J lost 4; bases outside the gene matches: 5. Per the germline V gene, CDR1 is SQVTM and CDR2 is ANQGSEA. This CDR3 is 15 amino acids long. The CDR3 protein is CSVEDNGTGATEAFF. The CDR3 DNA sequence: TGCAGCGTTGAAGATAACGGGACAGGGGCCACTGAAGCTTTCTTT.

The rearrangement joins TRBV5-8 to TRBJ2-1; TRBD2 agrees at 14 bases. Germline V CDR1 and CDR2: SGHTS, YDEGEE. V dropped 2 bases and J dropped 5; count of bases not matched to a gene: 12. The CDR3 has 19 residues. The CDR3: CASSFFLGTSGSLDNEQFF. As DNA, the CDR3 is TGTGCCAGCAGCTTCTTTCTGGGGACTAGCGGGAGCCTTGACAATGAGCAGTTCTTC.

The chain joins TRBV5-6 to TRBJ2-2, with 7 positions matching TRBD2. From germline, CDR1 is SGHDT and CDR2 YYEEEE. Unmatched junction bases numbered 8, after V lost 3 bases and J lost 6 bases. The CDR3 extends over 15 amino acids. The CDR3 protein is CASSWDYGSAGELFF. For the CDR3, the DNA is TGTGCCAGCAGCTGGGACTACGGGTCAGCCGGGGAGCTGTTTTTT.

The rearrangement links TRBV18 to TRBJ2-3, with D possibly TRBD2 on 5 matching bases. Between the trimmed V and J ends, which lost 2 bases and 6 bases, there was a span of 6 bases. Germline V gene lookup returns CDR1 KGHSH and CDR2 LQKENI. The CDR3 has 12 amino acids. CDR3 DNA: TGTGCCAGCTCACCAGAGCGGGATACGCAGTATTTT. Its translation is CASSPERDTQYF.

CDR3 DNA: TGTGCCCGGGCAGGGGGACTAAACACTGAAGCTTTCTTT. Amino acids: CARAGGLNTEAFF. The genes are TRBV30 and TRBJ1-1, with 7 bases that match TRBD1. Germline V gives CDR1 GTSNPN, CDR2 SVGIG (reference sequence). The CDR3 is 13 amino acids. V shed 8 bases, J shed 2 bases, and the junction held 8 bases outside the gene matches.

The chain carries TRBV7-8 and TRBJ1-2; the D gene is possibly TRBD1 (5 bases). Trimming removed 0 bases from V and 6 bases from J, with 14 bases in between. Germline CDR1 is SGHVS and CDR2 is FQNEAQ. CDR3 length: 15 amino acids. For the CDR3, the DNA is TGTGCCAGCAGCTTAGCGCGAAGGGGCTTTGATGGCTACACCTTC. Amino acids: CASSLARRGFDGYTF. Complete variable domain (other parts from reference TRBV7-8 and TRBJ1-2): GAGVSQSPRYKVAKRGQDVALRCDPISGHVSLFWYQQALGQGPEFLTYFQNEAQLDKSGLPSDRFFAERPEGSVSTLKIQRTQQEDSAVYLCASSLARRGFDGYTFGSGTRLTVV.

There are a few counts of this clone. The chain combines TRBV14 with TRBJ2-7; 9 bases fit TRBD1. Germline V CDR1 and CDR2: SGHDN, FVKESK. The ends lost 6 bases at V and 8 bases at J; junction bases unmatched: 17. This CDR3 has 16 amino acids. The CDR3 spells CASSHLAGTGTVKQYF. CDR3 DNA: TGTGCCAGCAGTCACCTAGCCGGGACAGGGACGGTCAAGCAGTACTTC.

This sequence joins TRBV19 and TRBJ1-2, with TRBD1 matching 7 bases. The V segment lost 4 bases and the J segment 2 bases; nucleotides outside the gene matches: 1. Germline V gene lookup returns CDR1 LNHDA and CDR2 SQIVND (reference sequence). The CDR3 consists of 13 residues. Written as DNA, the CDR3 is TGTGCCAGTAGTAAACAGGGGAACTATGGCTACACCTTC. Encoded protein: CASSKQGNYGYTF.

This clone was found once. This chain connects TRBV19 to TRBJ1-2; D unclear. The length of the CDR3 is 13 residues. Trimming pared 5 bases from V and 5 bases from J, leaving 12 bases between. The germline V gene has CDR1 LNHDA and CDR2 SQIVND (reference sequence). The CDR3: CASSRGRTYGYTF. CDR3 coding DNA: TGTGCCAGTAGTCGTGGCAGAACTTATGGCTACACCTTC.

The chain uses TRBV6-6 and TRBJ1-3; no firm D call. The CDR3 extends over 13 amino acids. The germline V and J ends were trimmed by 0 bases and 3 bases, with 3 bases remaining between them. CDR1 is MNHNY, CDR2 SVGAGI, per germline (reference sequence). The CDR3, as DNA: TGTGCCAGCAGTTACTCTTATGGAAACACCATATATTTT. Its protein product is CASSYSYGNTIYF.

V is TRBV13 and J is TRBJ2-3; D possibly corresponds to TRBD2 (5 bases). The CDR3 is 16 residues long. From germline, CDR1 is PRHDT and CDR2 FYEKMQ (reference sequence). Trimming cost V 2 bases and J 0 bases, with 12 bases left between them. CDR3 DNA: TGTGCCAGCAGCTTACAACCTAGCTTTAGCACAGATACGCAGTATTTT. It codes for CASSLQPSFSTDTQYF.

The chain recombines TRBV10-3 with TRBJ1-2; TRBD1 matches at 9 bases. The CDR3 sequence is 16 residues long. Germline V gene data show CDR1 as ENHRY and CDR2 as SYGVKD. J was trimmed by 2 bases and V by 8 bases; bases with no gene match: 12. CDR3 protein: CAIGKTDRGRNYGYTF. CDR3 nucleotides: TGTGCCATCGGCAAGACGGACAGGGGACGGAACTATGGCTACACCTTC.

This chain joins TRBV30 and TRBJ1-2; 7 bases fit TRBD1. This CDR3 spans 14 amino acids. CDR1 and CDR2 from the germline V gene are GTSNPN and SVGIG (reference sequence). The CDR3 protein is CARNRGPLAYGYTF. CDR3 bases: TGTGCACGGAACAGGGGACCGCTAGCCTATGGCTACACCTTC.

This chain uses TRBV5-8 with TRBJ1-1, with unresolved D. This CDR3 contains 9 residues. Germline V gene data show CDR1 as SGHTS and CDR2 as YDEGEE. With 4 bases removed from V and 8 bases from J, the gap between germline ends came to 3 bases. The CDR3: CASSPEAFF. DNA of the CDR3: TGTGCCAGCAGCCCCGAAGCTTTCTTT.

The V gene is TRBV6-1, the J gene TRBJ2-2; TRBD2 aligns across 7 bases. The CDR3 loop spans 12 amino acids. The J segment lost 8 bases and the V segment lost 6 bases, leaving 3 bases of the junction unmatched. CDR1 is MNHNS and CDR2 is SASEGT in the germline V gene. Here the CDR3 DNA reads TGTGCCAGCAGCTGGGAGGGGGGGGAGCTGTTTTTT. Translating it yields CASSWEGGELFF.

The CDR3 nucleotides read TGTGCCAGCAGCTTAGGGGGTGGGCAGTTCTCGAACACTGAAGCTTTCTTT. Translating it yields CASSLGGGQFSNTEAFF. The chain joins TRBV13 to TRBJ1-1, with D hard to call. The germline V gene encodes CDR1 PRHDT and CDR2 FYEKMQ (reference sequence). CDR3 size: 17 residues. V gave up 0 bases and J gave up 1 base, with 15 bases separating them. Combining the CDR3 with reference TRBV13 and TRBJ1-1 gives the whole variable domain AAGVIQSPRHLIKEKRETATLKCYPIPRHDTVYWYQQGPGQDPQFLISFYEKMQSDKGSIPDRFSAQQFSDYHSELNMSSLELGDSALYFCASSLGGGQFSNTEAFFGQGTRLTVV.

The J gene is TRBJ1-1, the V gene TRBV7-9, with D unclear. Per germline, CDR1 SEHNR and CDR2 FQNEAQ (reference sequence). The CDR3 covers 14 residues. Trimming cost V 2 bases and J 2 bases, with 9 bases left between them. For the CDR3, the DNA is TGTGCCAGCAGCTTAAGCCAGGCAAACACTGAAGCTTTCTTT. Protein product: CASSLSQANTEAFF.

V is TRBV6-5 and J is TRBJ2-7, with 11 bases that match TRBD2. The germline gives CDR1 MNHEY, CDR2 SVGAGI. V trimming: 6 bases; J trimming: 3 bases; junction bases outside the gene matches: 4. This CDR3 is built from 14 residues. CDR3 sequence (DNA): TGTGCCAGCAGCCGACTAGCGGGATACTACGAGCAGTACGTC. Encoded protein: CASSRLAGYYEQYV.

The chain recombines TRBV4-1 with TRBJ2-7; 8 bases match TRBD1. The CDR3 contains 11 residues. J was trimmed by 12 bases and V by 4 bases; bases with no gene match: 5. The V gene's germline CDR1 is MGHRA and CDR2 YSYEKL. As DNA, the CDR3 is TGCGCCAGCAGCCTTGGGACAGGATTGTACGTC. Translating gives CASSLGTGLYV.

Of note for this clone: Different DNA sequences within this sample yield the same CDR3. CDR3: CATVETMPNEQFF. CDR3 sequence (DNA): TGTGCCACTGTGGAGACTATGCCCAATGAGCAGTTCTTC. V gene TRBV10-3 combines with J gene TRBJ2-1, with D possibly TRBD2 on 5 matching bases. V was trimmed by 10 bases and J by 6 bases, leaving 16 bases between them. The germline V gene encodes CDR1 ENHRY and CDR2 SYGVKD. There are 13 residues in the CDR3.

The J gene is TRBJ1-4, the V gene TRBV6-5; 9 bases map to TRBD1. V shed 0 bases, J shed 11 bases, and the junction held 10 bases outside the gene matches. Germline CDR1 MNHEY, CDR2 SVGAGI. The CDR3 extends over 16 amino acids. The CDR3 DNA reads TGTGCCAGCAGTTACTCAGCCTCACAGGGGGCGAGTAAACTGTTTTTT. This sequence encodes CASSYSASQGASKLFF.

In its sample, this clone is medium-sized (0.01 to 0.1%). The DNA of the CDR3 is TGTGCCTGGGCAGGGGGGGACGCGGTAGCCACTGAAGCTTTCTTT. Encoded protein: CAWAGGDAVATEAFF. This chain uses TRBV30 with TRBJ1-1; 7 nucleotides match TRBD1. The CDR3 is 15 amino acids. The germline gives CDR1 GTSNPN, CDR2 SVGIG (reference sequence). V lost 5 bases, J lost 4 bases, and 13 bases stayed unmatched. Using reference TRBV30 and TRBJ1-1 for the parts outside the CDR3, the full variable domain is SQTIHQWPATLVQPVGSPLSLECTVEGTSNPNLYWYRQAAGRGLQLLFYSVGIGQISSEVPQNLSASRPQDRQFILSSKKLLLSDSGFYLCAWAGGDAVATEAFFGQGTRLTVV.

The CDR3 DNA reads as TGTGCCAGCAGTCCCGATGGGGGGGGGCGGAAATACACCTTC. Translated, it gives CASSPDGGGRKYTF. The chain joins TRBV6-1 to TRBJ1-2; a weak D match, TRBD1 (6 bases). The CDR3 is 14 amino acids. Germline CDR1 reads MNHNS; CDR2 reads SASEGT. The V end was cut by 5 bases, the J end by 11 bases, with 21 bases between.

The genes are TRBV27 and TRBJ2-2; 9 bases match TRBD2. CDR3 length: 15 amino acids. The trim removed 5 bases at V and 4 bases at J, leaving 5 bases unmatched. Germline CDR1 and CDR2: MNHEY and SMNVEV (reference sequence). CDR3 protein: CASSLAGRLTGELFF. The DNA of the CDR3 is TGTGCCAGCAGTCTAGCGGGACGACTCACCGGGGAGCTGTTTTTT.

CDR3 in amino acids: CASSVEAGGGYGYTF. The CDR3 nucleotides are TGTGCCAGCAGCGTAGAGGCAGGGGGCGGCTATGGCTACACCTTC. V gene TRBV9 combines with J gene TRBJ1-2, with 8 positions matching TRBD1. The CDR3 is 15 amino acids. The germline CDR1 and CDR2 sequences are SGDLS and YYNGEE. The ends lost 0 bases at V and 4 bases at J; junction bases unmatched: 5.

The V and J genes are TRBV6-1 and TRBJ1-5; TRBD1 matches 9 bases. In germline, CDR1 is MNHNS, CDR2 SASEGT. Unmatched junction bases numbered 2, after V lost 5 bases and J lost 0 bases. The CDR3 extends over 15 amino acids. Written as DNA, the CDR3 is TGTGCCAGCAGTTGGACAGGGGATAGCAATCAGCCCCAGCATTTT. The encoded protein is CASSWTGDSNQPQHF.

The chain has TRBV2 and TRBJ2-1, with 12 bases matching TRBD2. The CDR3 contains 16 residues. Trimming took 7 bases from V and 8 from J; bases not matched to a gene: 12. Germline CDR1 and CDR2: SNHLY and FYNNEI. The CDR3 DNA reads TGTGCCAGCACCAGGACTAGCGGGATGTCCATGGATGAGCAGTTCTTC. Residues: CASTRTSGMSMDEQFF. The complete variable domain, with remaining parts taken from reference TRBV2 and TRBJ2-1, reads EPEVTQTPSHQVTQMGQEVILRCVPISNHLYFYWYRQILGQKVEFLVSFYNNEISEKSEIFDDQFSVERPDGSNFTLKIRSTKLEDSAMYFCASTRTSGMSMDEQFFGPGTRLTVL.

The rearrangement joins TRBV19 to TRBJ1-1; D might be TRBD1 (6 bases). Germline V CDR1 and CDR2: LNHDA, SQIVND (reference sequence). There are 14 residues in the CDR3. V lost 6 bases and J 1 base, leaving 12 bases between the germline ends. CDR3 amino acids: CASRTGTRNTEAFF. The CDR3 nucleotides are TGTGCCAGTAGAACCGGGACAAGGAACACTGAAGCTTTCTTT.

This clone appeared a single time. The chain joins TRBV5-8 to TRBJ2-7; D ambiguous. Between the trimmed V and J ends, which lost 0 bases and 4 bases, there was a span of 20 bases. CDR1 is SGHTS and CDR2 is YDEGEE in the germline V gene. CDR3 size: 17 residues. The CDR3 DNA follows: TGTGCCAGCAGCTTGGGGGCGGACCTAGTAATTCCTTACGAGCAGTACTTC. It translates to CASSLGADLVIPYEQYF.

The CDR3 is CASSPGAGQETQYF. CDR3 nucleotide sequence: TGTGCCAGCAGCCCCGGAGCGGGCCAAGAGACCCAGTACTTC. This chain links TRBV7-2 with TRBJ2-5, with D possibly being TRBD2 (6 bases). Germline CDR1 reads SGHTA; CDR2 reads FQGNSA. The CDR3 spans 14 residues. Between the trimmed V and J ends, which lost 5 bases and 1 base, there was a span of 11 bases.